The rows below give T cell receptor beta chains drawn from one sample of a study of T-cell reconstitution after alpha-beta-depleted transplantation in children. In TCRdb, the PCR reads were re-called with MiXCR into one record per CDR3 protein. Of roughly 300,000 distinct CDR3 sequences in the sample, approximately 10% are singletons; the top ten hold less than 25%. This specimen consisted of peripheral blood, obtained 180 days after TCRalphabeta/CD19-depleted stem cell transplant. These receptors were taken from a male patient under 10 years old who had a stem cell transplant for chronic granulomatous disease, so the T cells may come from the graft donor. The CDR3 runs from the conserved cysteine through the conserved F or W. D genes are given only for firm matches. Clone size is shown for a subset of rows, as once, few, many or a class of expanded clone.

TRBJ2-5,few,.,TRBV13,CASSSPSEQTQYF,TGTGCCAGCAGCTCCCCCTCCGAACAGACCCAGTACTTC
TRBJ2-2,.,.,TRBV3-1,CASSQVGVGTGELFF,TGTGCCAGCAGCCAAGTTGGGGTCGGCACCGGGGAGCTGTTTTTT
TRBJ2-7,many,.,TRBV5-1,CASSPDPSFSYEQYF,TGCGCCAGCAGCCCGGACCCCTCTTTCTCCTACGAGCAGTACTTC
TRBJ2-1,many,TRBD2,TRBV29-1,CSVPSYLSGEYNEQFF,TGCAGCGTTCCTTCATACCTCAGCGGGGAGTACAATGAGCAGTTCTTC
TRBJ2-7,many,TRBD2,TRBV20-1,CSASPRRLAGEQYF,TGCAGTGCTAGCCCCCGTCGGCTAGCGGGCGAGCAGTACTTC
TRBJ2-1,many,.,TRBV14,CASSQTSREQFF,TGTGCCAGCAGCCAAACTAGCAGGGAGCAGTTCTTC
TRBJ1-4,.,.,TRBV14,CASSQDKGGRHEKLFF,TGTGCCAGCAGCCAAGATAAGGGAGGGAGACATGAAAAACTGTTTTTT
TRBJ2-3,many,.,TRBV7-2,CASSLAQADTQYF,TGTGCCAGCAGCTTAGCTCAGGCAGATACGCAGTATTTT
TRBJ2-7,many,TRBD1,TRBV20-1,CSARDQHTGDYEQYF,TGCAGTGCTAGAGACCAACACACAGGGGATTACGAGCAGTACTTC
TRBJ1-5,.,.,TRBV20-1,CSASNLAWRPNSNQPQHF,TGCAGTGCTAGTAATCTGGCGTGGAGGCCAAATAGCAATCAGCCCCAGCATTTT
TRBJ2-1,many,.,TRBV29-1,CSARTLRGYNEQFF,TGCAGCGCCAGAACATTAAGAGGATACAATGAGCAGTTCTTC
TRBJ2-1,many,TRBD1,TRBV20-1,CSAEDRGAVYNEQFF,TGCAGTGCGGAGGACAGGGGTGCTGTTTACAATGAGCAGTTCTTC
TRBJ2-3,many,TRBD2,TRBV20-1,CSVLSGRF,TGCAGTGTTCTTAGCGGGAGATTT
TRBJ1-2,many,.,TRBV12-3/TRBV12-4,CASSHTGRAYGYTF,TGTGCCAGCAGTCACACAGGGAGGGCCTATGGCTACACCTTC
TRBJ1-1,many,.,TRBV20-1,CSANDRLRSTEAFF,TGCAGTGCTAACGACAGGCTAAGGAGCACTGAAGCTTTCTTT
TRBJ2-3,many,TRBD2,TRBV20-1,CSARTSGSTDTQYF,TGCAGTGCTAGGACTAGCGGGAGCACAGATACGCAGTATTTT
TRBJ2-3,many,.,TRBV5-1,CASSKGGTDTQYF,TGCGCCAGCAGCAAGGGGGGCACAGATACGCAGTATTTT
TRBJ2-5,.,TRBD1,TRBV7-8,CASCLRIGTATETQYF,TGTGCCAGCTGCTTACGGATAGGGACAGCGACAGAGACCCAGTACTTC
TRBJ2-1,many,TRBD2,TRBV20-1,CNPEGGSKSEQFF,TGCAACCCTGAGGGCGGGAGTAAGAGTGAGCAGTTCTTC
TRBJ1-5,many,.,TRBV6-2/TRBV6-3,CASSYSKWGKGTWDQPQHF,TGTGCCAGCAGTTACTCGAAATGGGGGAAGGGGACGTGGGATCAGCCCCAGCATTTT
TRBJ2-7,.,.,TRBV20-1,CSARGRAYEQYF,TGCAGTGCTAGGGGCAGGGCCTACGAGCAGTACTTC
TRBJ1-6,many,.,TRBV5-1,CASSLEGSYNSPLHF,TGCGCCAGCAGCTTGGAAGGGTCCTATAATTCACCCCTCCACTTT
TRBJ1-1,.,.,TRBV5-1,CASSLYSVNTEAFF,TGCGCCAGCAGCTTGTATTCCGTGAACACTGAAGCTTTCTTT
TRBJ2-1,few,TRBD1,TRBV24-1,CATSDPGTGAYNEQFF,TGTGCCACCAGTGACCCCGGGACAGGGGCCTACAATGAGCAGTTCTTC
TRBJ2-2,many,.,TRBV23-1,CASMGAGELFF,TGCGCCAGCATGGGGGCCGGGGAGCTGTTTTTT
TRBJ2-3,many,TRBD2,TRBV11-1,CASKVLAGAWDTQYF,TGTGCCAGCAAGGTCCTAGCGGGGGCCTGGGATACGCAGTATTTT
TRBJ2-2,many,.,TRBV29-1,CSVRQTNTGELFF,TGCAGCGTCAGACAGACAAACACCGGGGAGCTGTTTTTT
TRBJ2-1,many,.,TRBV12-3/TRBV12-4,CASSLAGGYEQFF,TGTGCCAGCAGTTTAGCGGGAGGCTATGAGCAGTTCTTC
TRBJ2-2,many,TRBD2,TRBV7-3,CASSLSGGVTGELFF,TGTGCCAGCAGCTTAAGCGGGGGAGTTACCGGGGAGCTGTTTTTT
TRBJ2-5,many,.,TRBV10-3,CAISPSEGRRETQYF,TGTGCCATCAGCCCTTCGGAGGGGCGGAGGGAGACCCAGTACTTC
TRBJ2-7,many,.,TRBV2,CASVTYEQYF,TGTGCCAGCGTAACTTACGAGCAGTACTTC
TRBJ2-3,many,.,TRBV12-3/TRBV12-4,CASSPGAADTQYF,TGTGCCAGCAGTCCGGGGGCCGCAGATACGCAGTATTTT
TRBJ2-3,many,TRBD1,TRBV7-8,CASNKVKGADTQYF,TGTGCCAGCAACAAGGTCAAGGGGGCCGATACGCAGTATTTT
TRBJ1-2,many,.,TRBV5-1,CASSLAWTGGYTF,TGCGCCAGCAGCTTGGCCTGGACGGGTGGCTACACCTTC
TRBJ2-5,many,.,TRBV28,CASSTWGQGSETQYF,TGTGCCAGCAGTACGTGGGGCCAGGGGTCAGAGACCCAGTACTTC
TRBJ2-7,many,.,TRBV20-1,CSARVLGGEQYF,TGCAGTGCTAGAGTGTTAGGGGGTGAGCAGTACTTC
TRBJ2-1,many,.,TRBV4-1,CASSPIRSYNEQFF,TGCGCCAGCAGCCCTATTAGATCCTACAATGAGCAGTTCTTC
TRBJ2-5,many,TRBD2,TRBV27,CASIPGGSETQYF,TGTGCCAGCATCCCCGGGGGGTCGGAGACCCAGTACTTC
TRBJ2-1,many,.,TRBV5-1,CASSLGPGGNEQFF,TGCGCCAGCAGCTTGGGACCCGGTGGGAATGAGCAGTTCTTC
TRBJ2-7,.,.,TRBV6-6,CASSYQLNEQYF,TGTGCCAGCAGTTACCAACTTAACGAGCAGTACTTC
TRBJ2-7,many,TRBD1,TRBV29-1,CSVGPGQGYEQYF,TGCAGCGTTGGTCCGGGACAGGGTTACGAGCAGTACTTC
TRBJ1-5,many,.,TRBV15,CATSSRAGPQHF,TGTGCCACCAGCAGCCGCGCAGGGCCCCAGCATTTT
TRBJ2-3,many,.,TRBV7-3,CASSLGTSNTQYF,TGTGCCAGCAGCTTAGGGACTTCGAATACGCAGTATTTT
TRBJ2-3,many,TRBD1,TRBV20-1,CSVGQGSDTQYF,TGCAGTGTCGGACAGGGGTCAGATACGCAGTATTTT
TRBJ1-1,many,.,TRBV5-1,CASSLGWGTEAFF,TGCGCCAGCAGCTTGGGTTGGGGGACCGAAGCTTTCTTT
TRBJ2-1,many,.,TRBV29-1,CSVMKGYNEQFF,TGCAGCGTTATGAAGGGTTACAATGAGCAGTTCTTC
TRBJ2-6,many,.,TRBV6-5,CASSYTEGSGANVLTF,TGTGCCAGCAGTTACACCGAGGGATCTGGGGCCAACGTCCTGACTTTC
TRBJ2-2,.,TRBD2,TRBV5-4,CASSYDIAGANTWELFF,TGTGCCAGCAGTTATGACATAGCGGGAGCTAACACCTGGGAGCTGTTTTTT
TRBJ2-1,many,.,TRBV24-1,CATSDRGYNEQFF,TGTGCCACCAGTGACAGGGGCTACAATGAGCAGTTCTTC
TRBJ2-1,many,TRBD2,TRBV4-1,CASSQWTSGSRNEQFF,TGCGCCAGCAGCCAGTGGACTAGCGGGAGTCGGAATGAGCAGTTCTTC
TRBJ2-1,many,TRBD2,TRBV28,CASSPSPGLAGRSYNEQFF,TGTGCCAGCAGTCCGTCCCCCGGACTAGCGGGAAGATCCTACAATGAGCAGTTCTTC